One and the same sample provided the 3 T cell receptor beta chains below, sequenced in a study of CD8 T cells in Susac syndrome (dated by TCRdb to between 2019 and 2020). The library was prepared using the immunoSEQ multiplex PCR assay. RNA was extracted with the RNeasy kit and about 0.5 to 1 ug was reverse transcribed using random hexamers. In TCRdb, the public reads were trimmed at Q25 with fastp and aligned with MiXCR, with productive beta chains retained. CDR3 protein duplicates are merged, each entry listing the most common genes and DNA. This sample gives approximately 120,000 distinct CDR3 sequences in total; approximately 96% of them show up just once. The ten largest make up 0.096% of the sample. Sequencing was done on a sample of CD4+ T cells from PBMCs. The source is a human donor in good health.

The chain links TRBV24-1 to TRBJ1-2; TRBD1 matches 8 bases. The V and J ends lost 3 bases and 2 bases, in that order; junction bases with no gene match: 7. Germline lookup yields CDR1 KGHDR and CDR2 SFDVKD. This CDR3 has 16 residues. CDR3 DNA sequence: TGTGCCACCAGTGATCCCACTCGGACAGGGAACTATGGCTACACCTTC. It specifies CATSDPTRTGNYGYTF.

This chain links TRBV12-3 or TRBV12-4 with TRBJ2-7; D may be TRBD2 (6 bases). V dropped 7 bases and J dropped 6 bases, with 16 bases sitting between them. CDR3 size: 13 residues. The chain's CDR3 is CASNLGGEREQYF. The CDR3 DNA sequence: TGTGCCAGCAACCTAGGAGGGGAGCGCGAGCAGTACTTC.

CDR3 in amino acids: CASSLVYEQYF. In DNA form, the CDR3 reads TGTGCCAGCAGCTTAGTCTACGAGCAGTACTTC. The chain combines TRBV7-2 with TRBJ2-7; no definite D call. From germline, CDR1 is SGHTA and CDR2 FQGNSA. The V gene lost 1 base and the J gene lost 3 bases, with 1 base spanning the gap. CDR3 size: 11 residues.